The 15 T cell receptor beta chains reported below all come from one sample, sequenced in a study of T cells in Graves' hyperthyroidism and ophthalmopathy (dated by TCRdb to between 2018 and 2020). Library prep was done by multiplex PCR. Sequenced on an Illumina HiSeq 2000. TCR beta CDR3 regions were amplified from RNA transcripts. The TCR CDR3 was subjected to a first round of RT-PCR using the HTBI primer set and the Qiagen OneStep RT-PCR kit. TCRdb ran its own pipeline on the public reads, namely fastp trimming at Q25 and MiXCR clone calling, and kept in-frame beta chains. Here each entry gathers all rows of one CDR3 protein and keeps the most common genes and DNA. The sample table records 300,000 to 450,000 distinct CDR3 sequences; 15% to 18% of these occur just once. 28% of the sample lies in the top ten. The sample comprised blood. Receptors originate from a woman younger than 30 with Graves' hyperthyroidism that later progressed to Graves' ophthalmopathy.

This clonotype was found many times. This chain connects TRBV20-1 to TRBJ1-5, with D perhaps matching TRBD1 (5 bases). V lost 2 bases and J lost 6, with 11 bases in between. Germline assignment: CDR1 DFQATT and CDR2 SNEGSKA (reference sequence). The CDR3 is 13 residues long. CDR3 amino acids: CSARPRGTQPQHF. The CDR3 coding sequence is TGCAGTGCTAGACCTCGAGGGACTCAGCCCCAGCATTTT.

A note on this clonotype: Sequence at one end of the junction differs from germline and may be a read error. This chain joins TRBV28 and TRBJ2-7, with 10 bases aligning to TRBD1. In germline, CDR1 is MDHEN, CDR2 SYDVKM. The CDR3 consists of 14 residues. For the CDR3, the DNA is TGTGCCAGCAGTTTATGGGGGACAGGGGACGAGCGGTACTTC. This sequence encodes CASSLWGTGDERYF. The complete variable domain, with remaining parts taken from reference TRBV28 and TRBJ2-7, reads DVKVTQSSRYLVKRTGEKVFLECVQDMDHENMFWYRQDPGLGLRLIYFSYDVKMKEKGDIPEGYSVSREKKERFSLILESASTNQTSMYLCASSLWGTGDERYFGPGTRLTVT.

This clonotype was recorded at least ten times. The chain joins TRBV20-1 to TRBJ2-7; a possible D gene is TRBD1 (6 bases). The V gene lost 5 bases and the J gene lost 5 bases, with 22 bases spanning the gap. From germline, CDR1 is DFQATT and CDR2 SNEGSKA (reference sequence). CDR3 length: 15 residues. Written as DNA, the CDR3 is TGCAGTGCTTACCTTCCCAGGGGCAGGGACGACGAGCAGTACTTC. It encodes CSAYLPRGRDDEQYF.

This clonotype has at least ten counts. This chain links TRBV6-1 with TRBJ1-5; D ambiguous. The CDR3 spans 13 residues. CDR1 and CDR2 from the germline V gene are MNHNS and SASEGT. Trimming shortened V by 8 bases and J by 3 bases, and 11 bases separated the two germline ends. The CDR3 DNA sequence: TGTGCCAGCCAGGCACGGTACAATCAGCCCCAGCATTTT. It translates to CASQARYNQPQHF.

This clonotype was observed at least ten times. The chain is built from TRBV18 and TRBJ1-1; D possibly corresponds to TRBD1 (5 bases). V lost 6 bases and J lost 3, with 11 bases in between. Per the germline V gene, CDR1 is KGHSH and CDR2 is LQKENI. This CDR3 has 13 residues. This CDR3 reads CASSPTGDTEAFF. In nucleotides, the CDR3 is TGTGCCAGCTCCCCCACGGGGGACACTGAAGCTTTCTTT.

This clonotype has at least ten counts. The chain combines TRBV30 with TRBJ2-4, with 7 positions matching TRBD1. After removal of 5 bases from V and 1 base from J, the junction contained 5 bases not matched to a gene. Germline CDR1 reads GTSNPN; CDR2 reads SVGIG (reference sequence). The CDR3 runs to 14 residues. For the CDR3, the DNA is TGTGCCTGGGCTACAGGGGTGGCCAAAAACATTCAGTACTTC. Protein sequence: CAWATGVAKNIQYF.

This clonotype was detected ten times or more. The rearrangement uses TRBV12-3 or TRBV12-4 and TRBJ2-1, with a weak D call TRBD2 (6 bases). V shed 2 bases and J shed 5 bases, with 22 bases lying between them. The CDR3 runs to 18 residues. This CDR3 reads CASSLLRGLGLPNNEQFF. For the CDR3, the DNA is TGTGCCAGCAGTTTACTGCGGGGTCTCGGACTACCCAACAATGAGCAGTTCTTC.

This clonotype was seen ten or more times. The J gene is TRBJ2-3, the V gene TRBV10-3, with 7 bases lining up with TRBD1. In germline, CDR1 is ENHRY, CDR2 SYGVKD. The CDR3 covers 15 residues. After removal of 5 bases from V and 1 base from J, the junction contained 6 bases not matched to a gene. The CDR3 bases are TGTGCCATCAGTCCCGGGACAGTGGGCACAGATACGCAGTATTTT. This codes for CAISPGTVGTDTQYF.

A few counts support this clonotype. J is TRBJ2-2 and V is TRBV4-3, with unresolved D. CDR1 LGHNA and CDR2 YSLEER come from the germline V gene. V lost 0 bases to trimming and J lost 6 bases, with 5 bases between them. This CDR3 has 13 residues. CDR3 coding DNA: TGCGCCAGCAGCCAAGAGGGGTCCGGGGAGCTGTTTTTT. Its translation: CASSQEGSGELFF.

This clonotype showed up many times. CDR3 loop: CATSVGTGQETQYF. The CDR3 DNA is TGTGCCACCAGCGTCGGGACAGGTCAAGAGACCCAGTACTTC. The chain couples TRBV15 to TRBJ2-5; TRBD1 matches at 8 bases. The germline V gene has CDR1 LNHNV and CDR2 YYDKDF (reference sequence). The J segment lost 2 bases and the V segment lost 5 bases, leaving 4 bases of the junction unmatched. The CDR3 has 14 amino acids. Looking up the rest from reference TRBV15 and TRBJ2-5 gives the full variable domain: DAMVIQNPRYQVTQFGKPVTLSCSQTLNHNVMYWYQQKSSQAPKLLFHYYDKDFNNEADTPDNFQSRRPNTSFCFLDIRSPGLGDTAMYLCATSVGTGQETQYFGPGTRLLVL.

Worth noting for this clonotype: This may be a read error, as it is one base from a much larger clone. The chain is built from TRBV27 and TRBJ2-2; no firm D call. The CDR3 loop spans 13 amino acids. Germline V lookup: CDR1 MNHEY, CDR2 SMNVEV (reference sequence). As DNA, the CDR3 is TGTGCCAGCAGTTTCCCCAACACCGTGGAGCTGTTTTTT. Translated: CASSFPNTVELFF.

There are a few counts of this clonotype. The J gene is TRBJ2-2, the V gene TRBV9; D unclear. CDR1 is SGDLS and CDR2 is YYNGEE in the germline V gene. V was shortened by 0 bases and J by 7 bases, with 7 bases between the two germline ends. This CDR3 is 13 amino acids long. The CDR3 sequence is CASSVDLFGELFF. The CDR3, as DNA: TGTGCCAGCAGCGTAGATCTGTTCGGGGAGCTGTTTTTT.

Notes on this clonotype: An end of the junction differs from the germline gene, which may be a read error. The chain joins TRBV18 to TRBJ2-7; D not certain. The CDR3 is made up of 13 amino acids. CDR1 and CDR2 (germline): KGHSH, LQKENI. CDR3 nucleotide sequence: TGTGCCAGCTCACCGGGCAGCTCCCACGAGCAGTACTTC. Amino acid sequence: CASSPGSSHEQYF.

Many counts were recorded for this clonotype. The V call is TRBV6-5, the J call TRBJ2-5, with D possibly being TRBD1 or TRBD2 (5 bases each). The CDR3 is 17 residues long. In germline, CDR1 is MNHEY, CDR2 SVGAGI. Trimming removed 0 bases from V and 4 bases from J, with 18 bases in between. Here the CDR3 reads CASSYSDRDRYRETQYF. CDR3 DNA sequence: TGTGCCAGCAGTTACTCGGACCGGGACCGGTATCGAGAGACCCAGTACTTC.

The CDR3 DNA reads as TGTGCCAGCACCAACCAATTGTACGGGGGGACTAATGAAAAACTGTTTTTT. Translated: CASTNQLYGGTNEKLFF. V and J are TRBV16 and TRBJ1-4; the D gene is possibly TRBD1 (5 bases). The V and J ends lost 7 bases and 2 bases respectively, with 20 bases between them. The CDR3 loop spans 17 amino acids. Germline assignment: CDR1 KGHSY and CDR2 FQNENV. The full variable domain, in which reference TRBV16 and TRBJ1-4 provide the parts outside the CDR3, is GEEVAQTPKHLVRGEGQKAKLYCAPIKGHSYVFWYQQVLKNEFKFLISFQNENVFDETGMPKERFSAKCLPNSPCSLEIQATKLEDSAVYFCASTNQLYGGTNEKLFFGSGTQLSVL.